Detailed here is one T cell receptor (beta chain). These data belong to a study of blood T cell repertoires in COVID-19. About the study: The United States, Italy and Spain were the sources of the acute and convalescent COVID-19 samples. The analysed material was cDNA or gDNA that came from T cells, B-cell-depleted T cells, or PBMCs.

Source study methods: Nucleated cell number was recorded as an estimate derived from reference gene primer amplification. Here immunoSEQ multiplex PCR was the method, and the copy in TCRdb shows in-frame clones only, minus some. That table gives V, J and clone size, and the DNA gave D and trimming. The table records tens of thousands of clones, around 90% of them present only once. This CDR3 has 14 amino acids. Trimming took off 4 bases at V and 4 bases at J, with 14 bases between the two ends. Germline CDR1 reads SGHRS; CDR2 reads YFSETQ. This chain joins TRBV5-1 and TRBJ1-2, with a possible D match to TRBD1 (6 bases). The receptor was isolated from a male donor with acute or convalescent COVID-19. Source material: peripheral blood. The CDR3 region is CASSLLGRGYGYTF. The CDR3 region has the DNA TGCGCCAGCAGCCTGCTGGGCAGGGGCTATGGCTACACCTTC.